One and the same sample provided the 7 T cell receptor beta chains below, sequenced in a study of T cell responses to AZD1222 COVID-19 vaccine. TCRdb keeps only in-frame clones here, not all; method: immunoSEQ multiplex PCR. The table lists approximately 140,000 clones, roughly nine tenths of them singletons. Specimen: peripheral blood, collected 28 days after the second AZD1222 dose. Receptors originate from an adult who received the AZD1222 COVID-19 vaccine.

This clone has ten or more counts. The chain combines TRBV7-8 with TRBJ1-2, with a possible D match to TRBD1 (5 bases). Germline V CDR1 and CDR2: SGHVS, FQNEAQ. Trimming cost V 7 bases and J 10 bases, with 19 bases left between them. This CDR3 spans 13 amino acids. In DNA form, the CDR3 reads TGTGCCAGCACCTTCGGAGCCAGGGAAGACTACACCTTC. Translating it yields CASTFGAREDYTF.

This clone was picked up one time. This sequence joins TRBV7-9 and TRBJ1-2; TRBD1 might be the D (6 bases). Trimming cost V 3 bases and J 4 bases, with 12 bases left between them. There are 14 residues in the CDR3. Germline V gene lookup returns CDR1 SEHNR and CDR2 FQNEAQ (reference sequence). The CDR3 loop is CASSFRQGPYGYTF. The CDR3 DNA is TGTGCCAGCAGCTTCCGGCAGGGGCCCTATGGCTACACCTTC.

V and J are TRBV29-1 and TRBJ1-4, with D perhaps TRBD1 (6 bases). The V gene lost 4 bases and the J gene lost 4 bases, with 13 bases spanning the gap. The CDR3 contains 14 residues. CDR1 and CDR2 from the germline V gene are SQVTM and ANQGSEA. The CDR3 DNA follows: TGCAGCGTTGCTGGGGGGCAGTTTAATGAAAAACTGTTTTTT. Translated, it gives CSVAGGQFNEKLFF. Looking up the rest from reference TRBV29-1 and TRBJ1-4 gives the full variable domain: SAVISQKPSRDICQRGTSLTIQCQVDSQVTMMFWYRQQPGQSLTLIATANQGSEATYESGFVIDKFPISRPNLTFSTLTVSNMSPEDSSIYLCSVAGGQFNEKLFFGSGTQLSVL.

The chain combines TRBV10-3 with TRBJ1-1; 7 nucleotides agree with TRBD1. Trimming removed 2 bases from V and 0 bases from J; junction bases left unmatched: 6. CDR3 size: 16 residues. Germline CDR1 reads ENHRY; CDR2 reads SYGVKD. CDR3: CAISELQGGMNTEAFF. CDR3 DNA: TGTGCCATCAGTGAGCTTCAGGGGGGGATGAACACTGAAGCTTTCTTT.

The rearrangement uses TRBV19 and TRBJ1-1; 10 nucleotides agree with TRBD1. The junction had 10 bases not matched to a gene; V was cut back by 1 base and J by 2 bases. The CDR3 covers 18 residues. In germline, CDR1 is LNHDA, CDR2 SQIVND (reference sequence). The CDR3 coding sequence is TGTGCCAGTAGTATAGCGTCTTGGGACAGGGGCGTAAACACTGAAGCTTTCTTT. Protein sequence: CASSIASWDRGVNTEAFF.

CDR3 DNA: TGCGCCAGCAGCCAGGGGGACCGGGCCAATGAGCAGTTCTTC. Encoded protein: CASSQGDRANEQFF. The chain has TRBV4-1 and TRBJ2-1, with D perhaps assigned TRBD1 or TRBD2 (5 bases each). Per germline, CDR1 MGHRA and CDR2 YSYEKL. V was clipped by 3 bases and J by 6 bases, with 12 bases between them. The CDR3 loop spans 14 amino acids.

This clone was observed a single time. This CDR3 is CASSSQGYGYTF. CDR3 nucleotides: TGTGCCAGCAGTTCACAGGGTTATGGCTACACCTTC. The V gene is TRBV12-3 or TRBV12-4, the J gene TRBJ1-2, with D possibly being TRBD1 (6 bases). Trimming removed 4 bases at V and 5 bases at J, with 8 bases between. The CDR3 has 12 residues.